These T cell receptor beta chains were read from a single sample in a study of metastatic and nonmetastatic thyroid tumors. TCRdb redid the clone calls on the PCR reads using MiXCR. This table holds about 39,000 clones, approximately 19% found once. The sample taken for sequencing was blood. These TCRs come from a female donor with papillary thyroid cancer or a benign thyroid nodule (not recorded which). Some clones in this sample may be carry-over from other donors' samples. Both conserved end residues are trimmed from each CDR3.

length,V,J,CDR3
15,TRBV19,TRBJ2-1,ASMSVLAGEFSNEQF
14,TRBV7-6,TRBJ2-7,ASSLGVGTGSYEQY
14,TRBV24-1,TRBJ2-5,ATSDVFQGLEETQY
12,TRBV20-1,TRBJ2-1,SASADTPYNEQF
14,TRBV24-1,TRBJ2-7,ATSEGTVLGGYEQY
12,TRBV20-1,TRBJ1-6,SASDRAGNSPLH
13,TRBV20-1,TRBJ2-1,SAYTGTSGLNEQF
12,TRBV5-1,TRBJ1-1,ASSLAQMNTEAF
11,TRBV20-1,TRBJ1-2,SASTTGVDGYT
12,TRBV20-1,TRBJ1-5,SAPLGGRNQPQH
13,TRBV9,TRBJ1-5,ASSVEGYSNQPQH
12,TRBV20-1,TRBJ2-7,SAGGQGNSYEQY
10,TRBV6-2/TRBV6-3,TRBJ2-5,ASSPRKETQY
13,TRBV12-3/TRBV12-4,TRBJ2-4,ANSFGGGGENIQY
11,TRBV19,TRBJ2-1,ASSIPGRDEQF
13,TRBV10-3,TRBJ1-6,AAMTPTLRDSPLH
14,TRBV20-1,TRBJ1-1,SASSEEGARRSEAL
9,TRBV12-3/TRBV12-4,TRBJ2-7,AGWGFGEQY
12,TRBV28,TRBJ2-7,ASSLTGSAYEQY
10,TRBV18,TRBJ2-1,ASSPGYNEQF
13,TRBV6-1,TRBJ2-1,ASTGLARSGDEQF
11,TRBV28,TRBJ2-1,ASSTLQRDEQF
11,TRBV20-1,TRBJ1-1,SAGGSWNTEAF
7,TRBV24-1,TRBJ1-6,AYNSPLH
11,TRBV6-1,TRBJ2-7,ASSKRDSYDQY
13,TRBV10-3,TRBJ2-2,AISDEDPRTGELF
10,TRBV18,TRBJ2-7,ASSQYSYEQY
10,TRBV6-1,TRBJ2-1,ASIGRASEQF
11,TRBV7-9,TRBJ2-1,ASSLRTPNEQF
14,TRBV20-1,TRBJ2-7,SARGLASWRHYEQY
10,TRBV20-1,TRBJ1-2,SAPTVVYGYT
15,TRBV7-8,TRBJ1-4,ASSLGSESTGGEKLF
13,TRBV5-1,TRBJ2-3,ASSLRPANTDTQY
13,TRBV6-5,TRBJ2-1,ASSYGAGSYNEQF
11,TRBV5-1,TRBJ2-3,ASSMGSRRTQY
10,TRBV15,TRBJ2-7,ATSTQGYEQY
12,TRBV6-1,TRBJ1-6,AISPGQAVSPLH
12,TRBV6-4,TRBJ2-2,ASSDSVGSGEPF
12,TRBV12-3/TRBV12-4,TRBJ2-7,ASSSQGGSYEQY
9,TRBV6-1,TRBJ2-7,ASSRNNEQY